The sequence of this T cell receptor beta chain was determined in a study of low-dose radiotherapy and immunotherapy resistance in tumors. Across the study: Patients received cyclophosphamide 200 mg/m2 intravenously every two weeks, the day before radiation-immunotherapy.

Donors were given nivolumab, ipilimumab, aspirin, low-dose cyclophosphamide and low-dose radiotherapy. TRAV- and TRBV-specific primers were used for first-strand cDNA, which covered alpha and beta chains. A constant-region primer paired with the V-primer adapter amplified TCRs over 20 PCR cycles. MiXCR, applied by TCRdb to the reads, yields one record per CDR3 protein. This repertoire shows roughly 16,000 distinct CDR3 sequences, around two thirds found once; its top ten account for less than 6%. The CDR3 loop spans 13 amino acids. Germline CDR1 and CDR2: MDHEN and SYDVKM. Trimming removed 3 bases from V and 6 bases from J, with 10 bases in between.

This clonotype was obtained from a human donor with advanced metastatic prostate, ovarian, gallbladder or colorectal cancer (not recorded which). This table probably holds off-target reads from a library built for another chain. This chain links TRBV28 with TRBJ2-3, with D possibly being TRBD2 (5 bases). The CDR3 region is CASSFPPGDTQYF. In DNA form, the CDR3 reads TGTGCCAGCAGTTTCCCCCCGGGGGATACGCAGTATTTT.